The entry below describes one TCR beta chain. The germline gives CDR1 SNHLY, CDR2 FYNNEI. The CDR3 covers 15 residues. V gave up 2 bases and J gave up 0 bases, with 10 bases separating them. Generated by immunoSEQ multiplex PCR, the TCRdb table keeps only in-frame clones and is missing some. The repertoire has around 600,000 clones, around 96% of them found once; the top ten carry about 0.11%. Naive CD8 cells, CD45RO-negative and positively selected for CCR7, excluded terminally differentiated effector memory CD45RA+ cells. The sample belongs to a study of shared clonotypes between healthy human individuals. Study-level background: Plates per donor: three CD4 naive, three CD4 memory, two CD8 naive, one CD8 memory.

The rearrangement joins TRBV2 to TRBJ1-1; D uncertain. The receptor was derived from a woman in her twenties or thirties in good health. The sequencing input was naive CD8+ T cells sorted from blood. The CDR3: CASSEPGGLNTEAFF. In nucleotides, the CDR3 is TGTGCCAGCAGTGAACCCGGTGGGCTGAACACTGAAGCTTTCTTT.